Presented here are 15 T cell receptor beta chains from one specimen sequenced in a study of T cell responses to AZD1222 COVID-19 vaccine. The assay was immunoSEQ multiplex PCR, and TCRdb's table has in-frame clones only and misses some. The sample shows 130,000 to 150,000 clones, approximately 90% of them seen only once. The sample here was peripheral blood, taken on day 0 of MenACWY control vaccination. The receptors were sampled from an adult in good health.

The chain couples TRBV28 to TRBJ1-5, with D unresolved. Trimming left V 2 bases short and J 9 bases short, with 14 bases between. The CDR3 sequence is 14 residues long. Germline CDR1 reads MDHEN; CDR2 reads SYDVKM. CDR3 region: CASSLRGSVGPQHF. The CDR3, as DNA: TGTGCCAGCAGTTTACGGGGAAGCGTGGGGCCCCAGCATTTT.

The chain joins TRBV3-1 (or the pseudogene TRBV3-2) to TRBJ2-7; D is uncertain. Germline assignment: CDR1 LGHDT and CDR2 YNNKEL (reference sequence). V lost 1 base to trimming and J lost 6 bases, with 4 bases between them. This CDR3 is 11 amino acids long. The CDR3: CASSQGAEQYF. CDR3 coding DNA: TGTGCCAGCAGCCAAGGGGCCGAGCAGTACTTC.

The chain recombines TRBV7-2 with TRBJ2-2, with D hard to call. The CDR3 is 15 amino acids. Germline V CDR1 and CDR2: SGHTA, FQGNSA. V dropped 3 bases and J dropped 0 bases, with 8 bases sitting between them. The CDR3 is CASSLWSTNTGELFF. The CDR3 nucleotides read TGTGCCAGCAGCTTGTGGTCAACGAACACCGGGGAGCTGTTTTTT.

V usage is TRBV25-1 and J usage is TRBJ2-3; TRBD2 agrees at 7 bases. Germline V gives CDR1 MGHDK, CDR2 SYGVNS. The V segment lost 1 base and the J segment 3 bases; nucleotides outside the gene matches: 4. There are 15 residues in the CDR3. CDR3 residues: CASSESRGKTDTQYF. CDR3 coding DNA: TGTGCCAGCAGTGAATCGCGGGGGAAGACAGATACGCAGTATTTT.

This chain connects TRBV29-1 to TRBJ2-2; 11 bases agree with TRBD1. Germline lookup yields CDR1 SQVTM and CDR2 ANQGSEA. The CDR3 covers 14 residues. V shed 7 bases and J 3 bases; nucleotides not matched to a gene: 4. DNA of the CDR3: TGCAGCGCTGGGACAGGGGGTTACACCGGGGAGCTGTTTTTT. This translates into CSAGTGGYTGELFF.

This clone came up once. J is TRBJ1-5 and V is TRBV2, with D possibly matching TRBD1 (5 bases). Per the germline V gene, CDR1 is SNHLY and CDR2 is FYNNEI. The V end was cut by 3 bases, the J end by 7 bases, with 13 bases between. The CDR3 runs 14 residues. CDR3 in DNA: TGTGCCAGCAGTGAGGGTCAGGGTGAGCAGCCCCAGCATTTT. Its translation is CASSEGQGEQPQHF.

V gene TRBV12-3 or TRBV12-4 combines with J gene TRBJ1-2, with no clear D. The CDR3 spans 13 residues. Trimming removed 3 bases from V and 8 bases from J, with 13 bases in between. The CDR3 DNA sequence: TGTGCCAGCAGTTTCCGCGACACGCCAGGCTACACCTTC. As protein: CASSFRDTPGYTF.

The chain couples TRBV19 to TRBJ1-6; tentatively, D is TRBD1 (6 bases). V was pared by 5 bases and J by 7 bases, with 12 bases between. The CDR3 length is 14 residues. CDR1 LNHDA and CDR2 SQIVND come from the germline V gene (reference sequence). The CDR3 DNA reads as TGTGCCAGTAGTCTAAGACAGGAGAATTCACCCCTCCACTTT. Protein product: CASSLRQENSPLHF.

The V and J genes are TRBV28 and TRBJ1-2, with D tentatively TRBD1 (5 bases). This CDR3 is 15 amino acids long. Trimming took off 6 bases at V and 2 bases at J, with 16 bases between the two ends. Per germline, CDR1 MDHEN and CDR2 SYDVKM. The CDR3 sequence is CASSRTGPLNYGYTF. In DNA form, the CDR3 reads TGTGCCAGCAGCCGCACAGGACCCTTAAACTATGGCTACACCTTC.

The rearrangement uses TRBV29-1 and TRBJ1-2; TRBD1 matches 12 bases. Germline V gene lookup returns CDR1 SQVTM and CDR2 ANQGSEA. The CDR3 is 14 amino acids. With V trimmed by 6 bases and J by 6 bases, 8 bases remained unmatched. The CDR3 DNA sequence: TGCAGCGTAGCCACCGGGACAGGGGGCGATGGCTACACCTTC. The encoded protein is CSVATGTGGDGYTF.

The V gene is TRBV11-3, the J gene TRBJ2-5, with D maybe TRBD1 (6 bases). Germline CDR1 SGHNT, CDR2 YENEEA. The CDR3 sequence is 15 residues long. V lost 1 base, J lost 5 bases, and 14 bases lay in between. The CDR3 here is CASSLGTDPQETQYF. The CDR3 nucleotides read TGTGCCAGCAGCTTAGGGACAGACCCCCAGGAGACCCAGTACTTC.

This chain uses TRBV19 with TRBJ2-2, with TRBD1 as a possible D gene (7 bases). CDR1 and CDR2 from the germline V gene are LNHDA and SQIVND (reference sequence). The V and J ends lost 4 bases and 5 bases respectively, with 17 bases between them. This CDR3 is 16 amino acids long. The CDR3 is CASSKFGGTDTGELFF. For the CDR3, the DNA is TGTGCCAGTAGTAAATTCGGAGGGACAGATACCGGGGAGCTGTTTTTT.

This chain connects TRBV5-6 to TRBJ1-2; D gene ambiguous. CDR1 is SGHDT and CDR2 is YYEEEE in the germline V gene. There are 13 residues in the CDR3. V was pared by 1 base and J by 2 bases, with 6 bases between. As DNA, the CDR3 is TGTGCCAGCAGCTTGAGGGTGAACTATGGCTACACCTTC. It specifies CASSLRVNYGYTF.

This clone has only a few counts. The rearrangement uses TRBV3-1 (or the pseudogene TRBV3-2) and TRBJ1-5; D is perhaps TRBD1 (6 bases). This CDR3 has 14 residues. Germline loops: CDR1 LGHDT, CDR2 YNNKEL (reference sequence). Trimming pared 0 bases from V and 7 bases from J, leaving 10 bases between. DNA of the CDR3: TGTGCCAGCAGCCAAGATAACAGGGCCCAGCCCCAGCATTTT. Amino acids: CASSQDNRAQPQHF.

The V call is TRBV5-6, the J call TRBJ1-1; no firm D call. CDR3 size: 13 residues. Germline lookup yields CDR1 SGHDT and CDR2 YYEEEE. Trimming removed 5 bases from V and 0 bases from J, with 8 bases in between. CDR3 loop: CASSFDVNTEAFF. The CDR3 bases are TGTGCCAGCAGTTTTGACGTGAACACTGAAGCTTTCTTT.